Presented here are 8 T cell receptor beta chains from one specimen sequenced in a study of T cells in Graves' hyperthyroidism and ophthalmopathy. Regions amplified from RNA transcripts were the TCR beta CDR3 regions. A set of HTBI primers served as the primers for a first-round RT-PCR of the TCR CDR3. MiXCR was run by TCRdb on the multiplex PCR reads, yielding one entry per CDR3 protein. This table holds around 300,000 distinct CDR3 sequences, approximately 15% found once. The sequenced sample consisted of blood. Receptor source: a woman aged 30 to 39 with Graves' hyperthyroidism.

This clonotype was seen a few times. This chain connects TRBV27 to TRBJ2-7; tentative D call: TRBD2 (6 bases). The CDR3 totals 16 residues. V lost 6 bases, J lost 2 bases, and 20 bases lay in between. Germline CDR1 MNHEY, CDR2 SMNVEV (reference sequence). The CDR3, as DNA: TGTGCCAGCAGCCCTCCCGGGACTGGCGATACCTACGAGCAGTACTTC. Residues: CASSPPGTGDTYEQYF.

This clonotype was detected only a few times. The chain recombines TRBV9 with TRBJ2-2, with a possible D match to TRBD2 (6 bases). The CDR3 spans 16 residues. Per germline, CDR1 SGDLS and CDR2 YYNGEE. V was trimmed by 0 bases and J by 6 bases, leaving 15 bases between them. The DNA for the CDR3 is TGTGCCAGCAGCGTAGCCGCGGCCGGCGGGGCCGGGGAGCTGTTTTTT. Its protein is CASSVAAAGGAGELFF. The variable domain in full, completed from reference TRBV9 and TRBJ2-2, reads DSGVTQTPKHLITATGQRVTLRCSPRSGDLSVYWYQQSLDQGLQFLIQYYNGEERAKGNILERFSAQQFPDLHSELNLSSLELGDSALYFCASSVAAAGGAGELFFGEGSRLTVL.

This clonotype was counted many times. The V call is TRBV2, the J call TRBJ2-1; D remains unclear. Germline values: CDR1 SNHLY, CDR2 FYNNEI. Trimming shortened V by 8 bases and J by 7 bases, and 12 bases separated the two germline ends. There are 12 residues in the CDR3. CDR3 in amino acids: CASPTVGNEQFF. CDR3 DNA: TGTGCCAGCCCCACGGTGGGGAATGAGCAGTTCTTC.

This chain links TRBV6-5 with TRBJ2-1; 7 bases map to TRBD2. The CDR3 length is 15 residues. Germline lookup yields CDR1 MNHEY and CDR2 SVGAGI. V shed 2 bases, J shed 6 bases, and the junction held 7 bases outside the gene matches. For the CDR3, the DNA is TGTGCCAGCAGTTACCTCGGCGGGAGAAGCAATGAGCAGTTCTTC. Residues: CASSYLGGRSNEQFF.

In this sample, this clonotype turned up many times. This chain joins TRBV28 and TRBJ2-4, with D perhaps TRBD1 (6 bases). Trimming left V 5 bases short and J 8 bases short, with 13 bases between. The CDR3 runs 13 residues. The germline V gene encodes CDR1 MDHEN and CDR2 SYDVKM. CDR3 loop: CASSRSGVDIQYF. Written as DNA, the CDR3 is TGTGCCAGCAGTCGTTCAGGGGTGGACATTCAGTACTTC. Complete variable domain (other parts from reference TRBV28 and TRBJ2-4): DVKVTQSSRYLVKRTGEKVFLECVQDMDHENMFWYRQDPGLGLRLIYFSYDVKMKEKGDIPEGYSVSREKKERFSLILESASTNQTSMYLCASSRSGVDIQYFGAGTRLSVL.

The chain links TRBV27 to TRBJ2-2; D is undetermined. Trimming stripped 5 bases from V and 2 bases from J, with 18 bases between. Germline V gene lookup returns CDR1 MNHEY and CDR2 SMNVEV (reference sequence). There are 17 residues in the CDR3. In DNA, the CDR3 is TGTGCCAGCAGTACGCAACACCCGGCGATTAACACCGGGGAGCTGTTTTTT. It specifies CASSTQHPAINTGELFF.

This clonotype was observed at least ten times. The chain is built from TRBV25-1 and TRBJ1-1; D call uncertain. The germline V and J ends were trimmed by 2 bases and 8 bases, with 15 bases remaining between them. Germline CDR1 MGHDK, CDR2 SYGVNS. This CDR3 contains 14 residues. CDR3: CASSENYGTGEAFF. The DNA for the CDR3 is TGTGCCAGCAGTGAAAACTATGGAACCGGAGAAGCTTTCTTT.

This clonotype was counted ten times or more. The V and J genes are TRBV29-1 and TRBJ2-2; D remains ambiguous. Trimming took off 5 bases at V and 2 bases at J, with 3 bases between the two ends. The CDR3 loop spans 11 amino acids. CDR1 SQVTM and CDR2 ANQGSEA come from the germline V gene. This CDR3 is CSVFNTGELFF. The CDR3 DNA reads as TGCAGCGTTTTTAACACCGGGGAGCTGTTTTTT.